Detailed here is one T cell receptor (beta chain). This record belongs to a study of blood T cell repertoires in COVID-19. With V trimmed by 4 bases and J by 7 bases, 9 bases remained unmatched. Germline CDR1 and CDR2: SGDLS and YYNGEE. The CDR3 is 16 amino acids. As originally analysed: Quantification of nucleated cells was approximated via reference gene primer amplification. TCRdb's copy holds only in-frame clones and misses some; the assay was immunoSEQ multiplex PCR. The DNA was the basis for D and trimming; V, J and clone size are from that table. Here the sample spans 150,000 to 200,000 clones, approximately 83% being singletons.

The clonotype comes from a human donor with acute or convalescent COVID-19. The donor label of this sample is uncertain. The V gene is TRBV9, the J gene TRBJ2-1, with 12 bases that match TRBD2. Input material: peripheral blood. The CDR3 DNA reads as TGTGCCAGCAGCCTATTGCTAGCGGGAGGGCCAAATGAGCAGTTCTTC. This codes for CASSLLLAGGPNEQFF.